The rows below give T cell receptor beta chains drawn from one sample of a study of graft-versus-host responses after intestinal transplantation. For these TCRs, the target antigens are not known. The assay was immunoSEQ multiplex PCR, and TCRdb's table has in-frame clones only and misses some. The sample carries more than 65,000 clones, about 89% recorded once. The sample in question was unstimulated CD4+ T cells sorted from spleen or lymph node cells, obtained before intestinal transplant. The receptors originated from a human donor who received an intestinal transplant. CDR3s include the opening cysteine and the closing phenylalanine or tryptophan. The D gene is left open where the match is weak. Part of the rows lack a size; the others show once, few, many or a class for expanded clones.

>TRBJ2-1|TRBV6-6|NA|NA
CASRGQDFGYNEQFF
TGTGCCAGCAGAGGTCAGGATTTCGGCTACAATGAGCAGTTCTTC
>TRBJ2-7|TRBV20-1|NA|NA
CGAGTKGEQYF
TGCGGGGCCGGGACAAAAGGCGAGCAGTACTTC
>TRBJ2-7|TRBV28|once|TRBD2
CASSLSAGGRSSYEQYF
TGTGCCAGCAGTTTATCCGCGGGGGGAAGGAGCTCCTACGAGCAGTACTTC
>TRBJ2-3|TRBV6-6|NA|NA
CASSYSQGGTDTQYF
TGTGCCAGCAGTTACTCCCAGGGTGGGACAGATACGCAGTATTTT
>TRBJ1-1|TRBV9|NA|NA
CASSPDMGAEAFF
TGTGCCAGCAGCCCGGATATGGGCGCTGAAGCTTTCTTT
>TRBJ1-3|TRBV28|NA|NA
CASSCENTIYF
TGTGCCAGCAGTTGCGAAAACACCATATATTTT
>TRBJ2-1|TRBV7-9|NA|NA
CASGRRELYNEQFF
TGTGCCAGCGGTCGACGGGAGCTCTACAATGAGCAGTTCTTC
>TRBJ2-1|TRBV7-2|once|TRBD2
CASSLGSGGSDNEQFF
TGTGCCAGCAGCTTAGGTTCGGGGGGATCGGACAATGAGCAGTTCTTC
>TRBJ2-2|TRBV6-5|NA|NA
CASSYDYRTGELFF
TGTGCCAGCAGTTACGACTATCGGACCGGGGAGCTGTTTTTT
>TRBJ1-1|TRBV30|NA|NA
CAWSVHPRTEAFF
TGTGCCTGGAGTGTACACCCGAGGACTGAAGCTTTCTTT
>TRBJ1-4|TRBV6-6|few|TRBD1
CASTKNRGVEKLFF
TGTGCCAGCACCAAGAACAGGGGAGTGGAAAAACTGTTTTTT
>TRBJ2-5|TRBV5-1|NA|TRBD1
CASSSLLDRDQETQYF
TGCGCCAGCAGCTCACTCCTCGACAGGGACCAAGAGACCCAGTACTTC
>TRBJ2-1|TRBV7-9|NA|TRBD2
CASSLKAGGLNEQFF
TGTGCCAGCAGCTTAAAAGCGGGAGGGCTCAATGAGCAGTTCTTC
>TRBJ2-1|TRBV6-5|NA|NA
CASSSDRPVSYNEQFF
TGTGCCAGCAGTTCCGACAGGCCGGTCTCCTACAATGAGCAGTTCTTC
>TRBJ2-6|TRBV9|NA|NA
CASSVGRAGANVLTF
TGTGCCAGCAGCGTAGGGAGGGCTGGGGCCAACGTCCTGACTTTC
>TRBJ2-2|TRBV28|NA|TRBD2
CASSSSGTLNTGELFF
TGTGCCAGCAGTTCAAGCGGGACCCTCAACACCGGGGAGCTGTTTTTT